A single sample is the source of the 20 T cell receptor beta chains below, sequenced in a study of T cell responses to AZD1222 COVID-19 vaccine. The protocol was immunoSEQ multiplex PCR, while the TCRdb copy is restricted to in-frame clones and leaves out a portion. The profile covers 99,000 or so clones, with around nine tenths appearing a single time and over 3% taken by the ten largest. The material sequenced was peripheral blood, taken 28 days after the second dose of the MenACWY control vaccine. These receptor sequences come from an adult who received the MenACWY meningococcal vaccine as a control.

The chain carries TRBV27 and TRBJ2-7; weak D call: TRBD2 (7 bases). The germline V and J ends were trimmed by 4 bases and 0 bases, with 19 bases remaining between them. The CDR3 is made up of 17 amino acids. Germline CDR1 is MNHEY and CDR2 is SMNVEV (reference sequence). CDR3 sequence reads: CASSSSAIGGASYEQYF. CDR3 nucleotides: TGTGCCAGCAGTTCCTCCGCTATTGGGGGGGCCTCCTACGAGCAGTACTTC.

The chain links TRBV19 to TRBJ2-1; D remains unclear. This CDR3 comprises 14 residues. Trimming pared 0 bases from V and 3 bases from J, leaving 6 bases between. CDR1 and CDR2 from the germline V gene are LNHDA and SQIVND (reference sequence). For the CDR3, the DNA is TGTGCCAGTAGTATAGATCAAGGCTACAATGAGCAGTTCTTC. Amino acid sequence: CASSIDQGYNEQFF.

V and J are TRBV6-1 and TRBJ1-6; D perhaps matches TRBD1 (5 bases). The CDR3 is 15 residues long. Trimming took 1 base from V and 8 from J, leaving 12 bases between them. Germline loops: CDR1 MNHNS, CDR2 SASEGT. As DNA, the CDR3 is TGTGCCAGCAGTGAAGTTCAAGGGGTAGATTCACCCCTCCACTTT. Protein sequence: CASSEVQGVDSPLHF.

V gene TRBV10-3 combines with J gene TRBJ2-7, with 7 bases aligning to TRBD1. V shed 2 bases and J 2 bases; nucleotides not matched to a gene: 6. CDR3 length: 15 amino acids. Germline-derived CDR1 and CDR2 are ENHRY and SYGVKD. The CDR3 loop reads CAISEGNRGPYEQYF. CDR3 DNA sequence: TGTGCCATCAGTGAGGGGAACAGGGGACCCTACGAGCAGTACTTC.

The V and J genes are TRBV3-1 (or the pseudogene TRBV3-2) and TRBJ1-1; 10 bases fit TRBD1. Losses at the gene ends were 1 base for V and 5 bases for J; bases not matched to a gene: 10. This CDR3 is built from 17 residues. Germline CDR1 LGHDT, CDR2 YNNKEL (reference sequence). CDR3 bases: TGTGCCAGCAGCCAAGGCCGGTCTGACAGGGGGCGAACTGAAGCTTTCTTT. Translated, it gives CASSQGRSDRGRTEAFF.

V and J are TRBV27 and TRBJ2-7, with 8 positions matching TRBD1. This CDR3 comprises 13 residues. The germline V gene has CDR1 MNHEY and CDR2 SMNVEV (reference sequence). Trimming removed 6 bases from V and 1 base from J; junction bases left unmatched: 2. In nucleotides, the CDR3 is TGTGCCAGCAGACACAGGGGGTCCTACGAGCAGTACTTC. The encoded protein is CASRHRGSYEQYF.

The rearrangement joins TRBV9 to TRBJ1-1, with a weak D call TRBD1 (5 bases). Deletions cut 0 bases from V and 1 base from J, with 10 bases between. The CDR3 sequence is 15 residues long. CDR1 and CDR2 from the germline V gene are SGDLS and YYNGEE. CDR3 DNA: TGTGCCAGCAGCGTAGGGGGACTGACGAACACTGAAGCTTTCTTT. This sequence encodes CASSVGGLTNTEAFF.

V gene TRBV28 combines with J gene TRBJ1-2; TRBD1 might be the D (5 bases). The CDR3 spans 14 residues. The V gene lost 3 bases and the J gene lost 4 bases, with 12 bases spanning the gap. CDR1 and CDR2 from the germline V gene are MDHEN and SYDVKM. The CDR3 sequence: CASSLGGSSYGYTF. DNA of the CDR3: TGTGCCAGCAGTTTGGGGGGAAGCTCCTATGGCTACACCTTC.

The V gene is TRBV19, the J gene TRBJ2-3; no clear D. The CDR3 length is 15 residues. V gave up 4 bases and J gave up 3 bases, with 14 bases separating them. The V gene's germline CDR1 is LNHDA and CDR2 SQIVND (reference sequence). The DNA for the CDR3 is TGTGCCAGTAGTAATGGCGAACCCCATACAGATACGCAGTATTTT. Translation gives CASSNGEPHTDTQYF.

This clone was recorded a few times. V usage is TRBV7-2 and J usage is TRBJ2-5, with 11 bases lining up with TRBD2. The CDR3 loop spans 14 amino acids. The V gene end was trimmed by 6 bases and the J gene end by 4 bases; junction bases not matched to a gene: 4. Germline V gene data show CDR1 as SGHTA and CDR2 as FQGNSA. The chain's CDR3 is CASRVAGGRETQYF. Written as DNA, the CDR3 is TGTGCCAGCAGAGTAGCGGGGGGGCGAGAGACCCAGTACTTC.

The genes are TRBV13 and TRBJ2-7, with D perhaps matching TRBD2 (5 bases). V lost 5 bases, J lost 2 bases, and 13 bases lay in between. This CDR3 comprises 14 residues. CDR1 and CDR2 from the germline V gene are PRHDT and FYEKMQ (reference sequence). Written as DNA, the CDR3 is TGTGCCAGCAGCGACATGCGGGTAGCCTACGAGCAGTACTTC. It codes for CASSDMRVAYEQYF.

This clone has a single count. The V and J genes are TRBV28 and TRBJ2-7; possible D gene TRBD1, 6 bases. Between the trimmed V and J ends, which lost 9 bases and 0 bases, there was a span of 15 bases. CDR1 is MDHEN, CDR2 SYDVKM, per germline. The CDR3 is 14 amino acids. CDR3 nucleotide sequence: TGTGCCAGTGCCGGGACATTGAGCTCCTACGAGCAGTACTTC. Residues: CASAGTLSSYEQYF. Together with reference TRBV28 and TRBJ2-7, the CDR3 gives the full variable domain: DVKVTQSSRYLVKRTGEKVFLECVQDMDHENMFWYRQDPGLGLRLIYFSYDVKMKEKGDIPEGYSVSREKKERFSLILESASTNQTSMYLCASAGTLSSYEQYFGPGTRLTVT.

This clone has a single count. The chain employs TRBV7-2 and TRBJ2-3; the D gene is possibly TRBD1 (5 bases). The germline V gene has CDR1 SGHTA and CDR2 FQGNSA. The CDR3 length is 15 residues. V was trimmed by 5 bases and J by 3 bases, leaving 15 bases between them. CDR3 sequence reads: CASSGSRVTTDTQYF. The CDR3 DNA sequence: TGTGCCAGCAGCGGCAGCAGGGTTACGACAGATACGCAGTATTTT.

The J gene is TRBJ2-3, the V gene TRBV6-5; possible D gene TRBD1, 6 bases. Between the trimmed V and J ends, which lost 6 bases and 3 bases, there was a span of 13 bases. CDR1 MNHEY and CDR2 SVGAGI come from the germline V gene. The CDR3 runs to 14 residues. CDR3 sequence reads: CASSQGFGTDTQYF. DNA for the CDR3: TGTGCCAGCAGCCAGGGGTTCGGAACAGATACGCAGTATTTT.

V and J are TRBV19 and TRBJ2-3; 15 bases agree with TRBD2. CDR3 length: 21 residues. The V gene end was trimmed by 4 bases and the J gene end by 0 bases; junction bases not matched to a gene: 14. Germline-derived CDR1 and CDR2 are LNHDA and SQIVND (reference sequence). The CDR3 DNA is TGTGCCAGTAGTACTCCACGGACTAGCGGGGGGGCCCGAAAAAGCACAGATACGCAGTATTTT. It translates to CASSTPRTSGGARKSTDTQYF.

The rearrangement uses TRBV7-8 and TRBJ2-1; TRBD2 matches 13 bases. Germline trimming cut 5 bases from V and 14 bases from J; bases unmatched to any gene: 6. The length of the CDR3 is 13 residues. From germline, CDR1 is SGHVS and CDR2 FQNEAQ. The CDR3 DNA reads TGTGCCAGCAGCCAGGGACTAGCGGGGCCTAAGTTCTTC. This sequence encodes CASSQGLAGPKFF.

This clone has just one count. The chain links TRBV28 to TRBJ2-7, with unresolved D. Germline V gene sequence: CDR1 MDHEN, CDR2 SYDVKM. The CDR3 is 12 amino acids. Trimming removed 1 base at V and 0 bases at J, with 1 base between. The CDR3 is CASSLYSYEQYF. The CDR3, as DNA: TGTGCCAGCAGTTTATACTCCTACGAGCAGTACTTC.

This clone was seen just once. The rearrangement uses TRBV6-1 and TRBJ1-6; tentative D call: TRBD1 (6 bases). The CDR3 contains 14 residues. The ends were cut back, 3 bases at V and 9 bases at J, with 12 bases in the middle. CDR1 MNHNS and CDR2 SASEGT come from the germline V gene. CDR3 DNA: TGTGCCAGCAGTGATACAGGGTACAGTTCACCCCTCCACTTT. Amino acid sequence: CASSDTGYSSPLHF.

This clone was recorded a few times. This chain connects TRBV19 to TRBJ1-6; 7 positions agree with TRBD1. V trimming: 7 bases; J trimming: 4 bases; junction bases outside the gene matches: 4. The CDR3 spans 14 residues. Germline V gene lookup returns CDR1 LNHDA and CDR2 SQIVND (reference sequence). DNA of the CDR3: TGTGCCAGTACCCCGGGACAGTATAATTCACCCCTCCACTTT. Amino acid sequence: CASTPGQYNSPLHF. The full variable domain, its missing parts supplied by reference TRBV19 and TRBJ1-6, is DGGITQSPKYLFRKEGQNVTLSCEQNLNHDAMYWYRQDPGQGLRLIYYSQIVNDFQKGDIAEGYSVSREKKESFPLTVTSAQKNPTAFYLCASTPGQYNSPLHFGNGTRLTVT.

This clone has only one observation. V gene TRBV5-4 combines with J gene TRBJ1-2; D is possibly TRBD1 (6 bases). V was shortened by 7 bases and J by 7 bases, with 29 bases between the two germline ends. The germline V gene encodes CDR1 SGHNT and CDR2 YYREEE (reference sequence). The CDR3 totals 17 residues. CDR3 protein: CASGPLGLTGGIGGYTF. DNA of the CDR3: TGTGCCAGCGGGCCCTTGGGTCTCACGGGGGGCATAGGTGGCTACACCTTC.